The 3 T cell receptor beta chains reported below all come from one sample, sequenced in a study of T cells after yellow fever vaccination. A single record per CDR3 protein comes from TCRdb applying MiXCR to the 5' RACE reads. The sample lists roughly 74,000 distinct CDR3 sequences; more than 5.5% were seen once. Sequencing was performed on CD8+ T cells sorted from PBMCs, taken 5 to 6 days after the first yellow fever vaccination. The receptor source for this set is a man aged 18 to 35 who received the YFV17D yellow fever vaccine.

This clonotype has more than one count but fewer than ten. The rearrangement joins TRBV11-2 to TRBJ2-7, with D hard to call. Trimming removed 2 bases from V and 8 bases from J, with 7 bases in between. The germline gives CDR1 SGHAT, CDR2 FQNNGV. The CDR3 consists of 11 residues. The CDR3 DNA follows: TGTGCCAGCAGCTTATTGGCCCAGCAGTACTTC. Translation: CASSLLAQQYF.

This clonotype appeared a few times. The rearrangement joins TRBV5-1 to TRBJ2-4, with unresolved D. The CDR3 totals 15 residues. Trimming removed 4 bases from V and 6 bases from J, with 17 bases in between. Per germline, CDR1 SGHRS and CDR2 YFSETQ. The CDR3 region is CASSLVEASLNIQYF. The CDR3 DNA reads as TGCGCCAGCAGCCTCGTTGAAGCATCTTTAAACATTCAGTACTTC.

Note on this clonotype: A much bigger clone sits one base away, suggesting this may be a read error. In DNA, the CDR3 is TGTGCCTGCAGTTTTCCCGGGGGGGACAGGGCGTCCACCGGGGAGCTGTTTTTT. Translated: CACSFPGGDRASTGELFF. V is TRBV12-3 or TRBV12-4 and J is TRBJ2-2, with a weak D call TRBD1 (9 bases). This CDR3 has 18 amino acids.